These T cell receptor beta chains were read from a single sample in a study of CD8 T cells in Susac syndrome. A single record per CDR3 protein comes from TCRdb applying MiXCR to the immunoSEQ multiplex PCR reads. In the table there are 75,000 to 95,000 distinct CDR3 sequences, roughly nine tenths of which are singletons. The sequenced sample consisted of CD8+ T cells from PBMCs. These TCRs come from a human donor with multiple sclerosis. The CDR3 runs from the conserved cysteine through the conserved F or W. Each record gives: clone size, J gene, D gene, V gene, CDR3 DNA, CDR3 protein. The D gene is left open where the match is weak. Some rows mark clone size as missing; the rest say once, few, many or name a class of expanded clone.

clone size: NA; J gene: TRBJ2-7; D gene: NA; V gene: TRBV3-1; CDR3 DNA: TGTGCCAGCAGCCAAGAGATGTTGGGCAGTAAAGTCTACGAGCAGTACTTC; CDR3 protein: CASSQEMLGSKVYEQYF
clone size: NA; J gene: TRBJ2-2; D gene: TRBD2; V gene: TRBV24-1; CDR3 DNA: TGTGCCACCAGTGCTCTCCTAGCGGGAGGGCACGGGGAGCTGTTTTTT; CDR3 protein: CATSALLAGGHGELFF
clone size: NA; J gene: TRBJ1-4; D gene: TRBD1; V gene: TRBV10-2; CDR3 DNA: TGCGCCAGCAGACCAGAGACAGGGAGTTATGAAAAACTGTTTTTT; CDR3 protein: CASRPETGSYEKLFF
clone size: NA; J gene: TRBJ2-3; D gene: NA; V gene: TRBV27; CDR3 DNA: TGTGCCAGCACGACGGGGATGCTCACAGATACGCAGTATTTT; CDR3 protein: CASTTGMLTDTQYF
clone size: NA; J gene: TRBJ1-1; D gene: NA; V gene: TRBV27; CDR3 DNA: TGTGCCAGCAGACCGTATGAGGGGACTGAAGCTTTCTTT; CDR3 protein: CASRPYEGTEAFF
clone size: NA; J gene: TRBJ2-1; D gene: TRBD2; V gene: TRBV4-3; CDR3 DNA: TGCGCCAGCAGCCAAGATGAAGGGACTAGCAATGAGCAGTTCTTC; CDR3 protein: CASSQDEGTSNEQFF
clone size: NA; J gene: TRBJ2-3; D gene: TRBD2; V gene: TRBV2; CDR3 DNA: TGTGCCAGCAGTGGAACCAGCGGGAGGGGAGATACGCAGTATTTT; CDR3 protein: CASSGTSGRGDTQYF
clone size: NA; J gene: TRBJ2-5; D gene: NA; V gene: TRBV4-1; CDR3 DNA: TGCGCCAGCAGCCAAGAAAGGCAAATCAGGGAGACCCAGTACTTC; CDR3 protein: CASSQERQIRETQYF
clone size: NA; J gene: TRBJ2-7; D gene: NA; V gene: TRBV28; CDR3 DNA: TGTGCCACCCTTCGGGACAACTACGAGCAGTACTTC; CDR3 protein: CATLRDNYEQYF
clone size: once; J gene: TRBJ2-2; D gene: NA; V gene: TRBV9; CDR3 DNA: TGTGCCAGCAGCCCTAGGGGGGGGCTCGGGGAGCTGTTTTTT; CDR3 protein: CASSPRGGLGELFF
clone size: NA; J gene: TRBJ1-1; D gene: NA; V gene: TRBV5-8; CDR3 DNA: TGTGCCAGCAGCTTGGCACTGATGAACACTGAAGCTTTCTTT; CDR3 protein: CASSLALMNTEAFF
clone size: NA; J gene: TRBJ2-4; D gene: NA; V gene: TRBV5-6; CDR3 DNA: TGTGCCAGCAGCTTGTGGGGGGAAAACATTCAGTACTTC; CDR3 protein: CASSLWGENIQYF
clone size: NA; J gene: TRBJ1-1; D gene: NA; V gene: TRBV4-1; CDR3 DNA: TGCGCCAGCAGCCGCCAATGGGGCACTGAAGCTTTCTTT; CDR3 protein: CASSRQWGTEAFF
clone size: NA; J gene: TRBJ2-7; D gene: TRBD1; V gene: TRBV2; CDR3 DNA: TGTGCCAGCCGAGACAGGGACGAGCAGTACTTC; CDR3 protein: CASRDRDEQYF
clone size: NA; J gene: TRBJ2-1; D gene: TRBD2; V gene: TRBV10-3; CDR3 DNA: TGTGCCATCAGGGGGGGGAGGGACCCCGGATGGGAGCAGTTCTTC; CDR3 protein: CAIRGGRDPGWEQFF
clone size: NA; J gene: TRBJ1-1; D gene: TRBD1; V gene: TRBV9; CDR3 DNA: TGTGCCAGCAATACAGGGGGCCAGGTGAACACTGAAGCTTTCTTT; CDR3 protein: CASNTGGQVNTEAFF
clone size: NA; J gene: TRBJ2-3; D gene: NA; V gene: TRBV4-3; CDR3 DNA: TGCGCCAGCAGCCAAGGGACGACCCCTTTACGGTCAGATACGCAGTATTTT; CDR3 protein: CASSQGTTPLRSDTQYF
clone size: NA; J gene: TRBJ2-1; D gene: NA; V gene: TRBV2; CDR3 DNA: TGTGCCGCCTTATATGACCGCGGAGACGGTTACAATGAGCAGTTCTTC; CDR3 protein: CAALYDRGDGYNEQFF
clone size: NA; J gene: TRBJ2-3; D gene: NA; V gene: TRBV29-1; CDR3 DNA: TGCAGCTTCCGGGCCGGGTTCACAGATACGCAGTATTTT; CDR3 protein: CSFRAGFTDTQYF
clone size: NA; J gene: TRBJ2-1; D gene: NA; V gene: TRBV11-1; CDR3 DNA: TGTGCCAGCAGCTTAGCGATAGCGCCCTCGGGCACAAGGAGCTCCTACAATGAGCAGTTCTTC; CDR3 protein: CASSLAIAPSGTRSSYNEQFF
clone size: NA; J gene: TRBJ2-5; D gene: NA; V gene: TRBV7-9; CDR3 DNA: TGTGCCAGCAGCTTCTACTGGGCCCAAGAGACCCAGTACTTC; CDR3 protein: CASSFYWAQETQYF
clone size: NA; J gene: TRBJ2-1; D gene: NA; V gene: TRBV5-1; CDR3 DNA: TGCGCCAGCAGCTTGACCGGGACGGTCGAGCAGTTCTTC; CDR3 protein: CASSLTGTVEQFF
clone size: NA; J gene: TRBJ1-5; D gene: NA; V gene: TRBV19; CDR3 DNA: TGTGCCAGTAGTAGGGGTGCTCAGCCCCAGCATTTT; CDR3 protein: CASSRGAQPQHF
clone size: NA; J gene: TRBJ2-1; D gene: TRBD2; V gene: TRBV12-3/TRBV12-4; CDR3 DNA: TGTGCCAGCAGTTTTGAAGCGGGGGGGTACAATGAGCAGTTCTTC; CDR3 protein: CASSFEAGGYNEQFF
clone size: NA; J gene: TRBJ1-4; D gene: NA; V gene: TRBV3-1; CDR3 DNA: TGTGCCAGCAGCCAAGGGGGAGGGATCGAAAAACTGTTTTTT; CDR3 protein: CASSQGGGIEKLFF
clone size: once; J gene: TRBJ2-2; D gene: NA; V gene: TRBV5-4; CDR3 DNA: TGTGCTCTTATCCTAGGGACCGGGGAGCTGTTTTTT; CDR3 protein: CALILGTGELFF
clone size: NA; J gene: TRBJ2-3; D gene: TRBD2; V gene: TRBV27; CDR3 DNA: TGTGCCAGCAGTTTATTGACTAGCGGGGGCACAGATACGCAGTATTTT; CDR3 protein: CASSLLTSGGTDTQYF
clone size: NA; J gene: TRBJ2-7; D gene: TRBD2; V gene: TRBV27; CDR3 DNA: TGTGCCAGCAGTCCCATCGGGGGGGGCTACGAGCAGTACTTC; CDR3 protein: CASSPIGGGYEQYF